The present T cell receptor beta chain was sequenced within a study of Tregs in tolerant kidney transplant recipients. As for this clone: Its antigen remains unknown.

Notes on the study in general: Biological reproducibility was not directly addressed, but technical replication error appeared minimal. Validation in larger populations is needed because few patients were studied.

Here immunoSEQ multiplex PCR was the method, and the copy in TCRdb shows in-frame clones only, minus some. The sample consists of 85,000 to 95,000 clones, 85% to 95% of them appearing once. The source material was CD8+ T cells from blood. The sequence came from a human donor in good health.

Here the CDR3 DNA reads TGTGCCAGCAGGGAAGGAACGGGCAACACTGAAGCTTTCTTT. This translates into CASREGTGNTEAFF. This chain uses TRBV9 with TRBJ1-1; no clear D gene. There are 14 residues in the CDR3. CDR1 is SGDLS and CDR2 is YYNGEE in the germline V gene. Trimming removed 5 bases at V and 2 bases at J, with 13 bases between.